Sequencing of this T cell receptor (beta chain) was carried out in a study of blood T cell repertoires in COVID-19. At the level of the study: Two consecutive negative NP/OP PCR tests, clearance, or resolved symptoms defined Cohort 3 recovery. PBMCs, B-cell-depleted T cells, or T cells were the source of the cDNA or gDNA that made up the material. The study drew acute and convalescent COVID-19 samples from the United States, Italy and Spain.

V was trimmed by 5 bases and J by 1 base, leaving 24 bases between them. The germline CDR1 and CDR2 sequences are MNHEY and SMNVEV (reference sequence). The CDR3 extends over 19 amino acids. Source study methods: Using reference gene primer amplification, nucleated cell counts were estimated. Data came from immunoSEQ multiplex PCR; TCRdb stores just in-frame clones and leaves some out. V and J calls and clone size are as listed in that table; D and trimming were resolved from the DNA. The sample has fewer than 200,000 clones; around 80% are singletons. The TCR sequence derives from a woman in her seventies in a cohort exposed to, infected with or recovered from COVID-19 (not recorded which). The sample taken for sequencing was PBMCs or T cells enriched from blood (not recorded which). The V call is TRBV27, the J call TRBJ1-5; D might be TRBD1 (6 bases). The CDR3 region has the DNA TGTGCCAGCAGTCCCAGGGCGCGGCACACACAGGGAAGCAATCAGCCCCAGCATTTT. It encodes CASSPRARHTQGSNQPQHF.